This T cell receptor (beta chain) derives from a study of blood T cells in healthy people across ages. A second PCR, run for roughly 7 to 11 cycles, used a sample-barcoded 5' primer plus a J-beta primer mix. TCRdb passed the 5' RACE reads through MiXCR, listing each CDR3 protein once. The sample includes about 650,000 distinct CDR3 sequences, roughly 30% of them seen just once. V was shortened by 3 bases and J by 0 bases, with 15 bases between the two germline ends. The CDR3 extends over 16 amino acids. Germline V CDR1 and CDR2: SGHTA, FQGNSA. The sequence was collected from a woman of 80 years or more in good health. Source material: blood. The chain joins TRBV7-2 to TRBJ2-7; D is tentatively TRBD1 or TRBD2 (5 bases each). CDR3 in amino acids: CASSFAGTRSSYEQYF. CDR3 sequence (DNA): TGTGCCAGCAGCTTTGCCGGGACCCGGAGCTCCTACGAGCAGTACTTC.